This TCR beta chain was found in a study of a mutant IDH1 vaccine in newly diagnosed glioma. For the study at large: Vaccinations were initiated 4-6 weeks following radiotherapy alone, or were given together with temozolomide cycles. Treated patients, averaging around 40 years, were approximately 60% male and about 38% female.

Some clones are missing from TCRdb's copy, which holds only in-frame ones; the method was immunoSEQ multiplex PCR. The top ten clones hold approximately 3.1% of a sample with 52,000 or so clones, about 80% of them seen once. Indicated time point: week 5, during vaccination. All doses held 300 ug of mutant IDH1 20-mer peptide, with topical imiquimod. For this clone: The antigen is undetermined.

The length of the CDR3 is 16 residues. Germline CDR1 and CDR2: MNHNY and SVGAGI (reference sequence). The ends lost 6 bases at V and 5 bases at J; junction bases unmatched: 12. The V call is TRBV6-6, the J call TRBJ1-5, with 8 nucleotides matching TRBD1. The source is a woman aged 18-29 years with glioma. Some clones in this sample may be carry-over from other donors' samples. The sequencing used PBMCs, collected from a glioma patient whose treatment included an IDH1 peptide vaccine. This CDR3 is CASSRPGTGPYQPQHF. The DNA for the CDR3 is TGTGCCAGCAGCCGCCCCGGGACAGGACCATATCAGCCCCAGCATTTT.